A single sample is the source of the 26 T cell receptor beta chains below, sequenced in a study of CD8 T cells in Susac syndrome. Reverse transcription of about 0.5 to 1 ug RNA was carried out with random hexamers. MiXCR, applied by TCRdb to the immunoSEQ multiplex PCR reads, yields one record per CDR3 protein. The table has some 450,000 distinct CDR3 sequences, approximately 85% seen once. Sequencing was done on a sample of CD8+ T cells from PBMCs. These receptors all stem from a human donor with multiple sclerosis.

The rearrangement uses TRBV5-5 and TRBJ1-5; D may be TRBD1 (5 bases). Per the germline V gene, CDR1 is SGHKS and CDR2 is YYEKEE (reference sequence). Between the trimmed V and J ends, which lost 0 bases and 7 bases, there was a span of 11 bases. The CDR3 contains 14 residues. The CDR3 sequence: CASSLGWGVQPQHF. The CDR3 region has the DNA TGTGCCAGCAGCTTGGGATGGGGGGTCCAGCCCCAGCATTTT. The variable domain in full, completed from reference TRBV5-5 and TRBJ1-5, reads DAGVTQSPTHLIKTRGQQVTLRCSPISGHKSVSWYQQVLGQGPQFIFQYYEKEERGRGNFPDRFSARQFPNYSSELNVNALLLGDSALYLCASSLGWGVQPQHFGDGTRLSIL.

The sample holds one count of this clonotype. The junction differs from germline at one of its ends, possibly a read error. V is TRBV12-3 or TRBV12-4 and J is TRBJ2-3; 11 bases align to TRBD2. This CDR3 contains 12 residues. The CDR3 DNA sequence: TGTGCCAGCAGCATTCTAGCGGGGGGCACCATTTTT. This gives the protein CASSILAGGTIF.

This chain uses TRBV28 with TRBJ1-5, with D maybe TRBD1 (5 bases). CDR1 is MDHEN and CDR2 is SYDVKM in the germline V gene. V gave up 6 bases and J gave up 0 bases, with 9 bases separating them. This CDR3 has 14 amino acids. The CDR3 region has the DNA TGTGCCAGCAGCCGGACATATAGCAATCAGCCCCAGCATTTT. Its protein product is CASSRTYSNQPQHF.

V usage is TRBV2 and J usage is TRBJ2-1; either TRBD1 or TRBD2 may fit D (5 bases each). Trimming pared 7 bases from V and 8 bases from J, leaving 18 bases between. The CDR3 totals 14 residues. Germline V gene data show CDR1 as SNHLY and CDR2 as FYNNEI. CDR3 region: CASIHPGTKDEQFF. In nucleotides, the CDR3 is TGTGCCAGCATTCACCCGGGGACGAAGGATGAGCAGTTCTTC.

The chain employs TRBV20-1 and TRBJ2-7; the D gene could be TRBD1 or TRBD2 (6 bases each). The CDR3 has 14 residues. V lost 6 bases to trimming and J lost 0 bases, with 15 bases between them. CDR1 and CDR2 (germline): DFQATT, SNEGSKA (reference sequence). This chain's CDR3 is CSARGAGFSYEQYF. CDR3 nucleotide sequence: TGCAGTGCCAGGGGAGCGGGTTTCTCCTACGAGCAGTACTTC.

Here the CDR3 reads CASSLARDTANYGYTF. The CDR3 coding sequence is TGTGCCAGCAGCTTAGCAAGGGACACTGCTAACTATGGCTACACCTTC. The gene calls are TRBV7-9 and TRBJ1-2, with D possibly being TRBD1 (6 bases). V lost 0 bases and J lost 0, with 11 bases in between. CDR1 and CDR2 from the germline V gene are SEHNR and FQNEAQ (reference sequence). CDR3 length: 16 amino acids.

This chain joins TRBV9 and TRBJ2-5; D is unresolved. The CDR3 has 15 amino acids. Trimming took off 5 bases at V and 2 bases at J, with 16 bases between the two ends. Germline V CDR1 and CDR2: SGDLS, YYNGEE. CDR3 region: CASSADLGSQETQYF. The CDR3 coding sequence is TGTGCCAGCAGTGCCGACCTTGGGTCTCAAGAGACCCAGTACTTC.

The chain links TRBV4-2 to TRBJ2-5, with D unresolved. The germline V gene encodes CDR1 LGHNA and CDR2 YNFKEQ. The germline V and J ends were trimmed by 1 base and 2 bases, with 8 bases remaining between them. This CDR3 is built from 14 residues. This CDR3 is CASSQGSEQETQYF. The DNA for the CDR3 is TGTGCCAGCAGCCAAGGCAGCGAGCAAGAGACCCAGTACTTC.

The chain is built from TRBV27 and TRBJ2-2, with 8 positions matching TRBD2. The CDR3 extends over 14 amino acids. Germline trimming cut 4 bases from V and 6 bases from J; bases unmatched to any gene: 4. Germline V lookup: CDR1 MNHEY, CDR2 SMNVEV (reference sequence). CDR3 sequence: CASSSGGIAGELFF. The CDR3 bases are TGTGCCAGCAGTTCGGGGGGGATTGCCGGGGAGCTGTTTTTT.

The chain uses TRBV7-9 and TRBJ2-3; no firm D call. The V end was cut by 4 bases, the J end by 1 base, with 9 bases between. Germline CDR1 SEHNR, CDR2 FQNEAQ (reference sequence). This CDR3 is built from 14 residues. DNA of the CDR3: TGTGCCAGCAGCTCGATACTGGGCACAGATACGCAGTATTTT. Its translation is CASSSILGTDTQYF.

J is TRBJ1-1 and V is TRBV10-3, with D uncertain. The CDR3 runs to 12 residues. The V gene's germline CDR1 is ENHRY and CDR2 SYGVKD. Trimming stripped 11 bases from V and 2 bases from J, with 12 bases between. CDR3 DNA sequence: TGTGCCGGCAGACACTCCAACACTGAAGCTTTCTTT. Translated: CAGRHSNTEAFF.

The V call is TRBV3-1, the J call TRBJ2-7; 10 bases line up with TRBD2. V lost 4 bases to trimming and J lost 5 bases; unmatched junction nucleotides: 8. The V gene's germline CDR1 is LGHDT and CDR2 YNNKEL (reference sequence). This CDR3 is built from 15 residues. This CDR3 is CASSPSGLAIDEQYF. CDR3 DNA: TGTGCCAGCAGCCCATCGGGACTAGCGATCGACGAGCAGTACTTC.

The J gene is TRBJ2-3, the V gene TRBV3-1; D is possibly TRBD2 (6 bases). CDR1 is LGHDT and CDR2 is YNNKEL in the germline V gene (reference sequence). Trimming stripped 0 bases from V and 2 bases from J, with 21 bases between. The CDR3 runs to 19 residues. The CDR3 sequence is CASSQDGTSGFPFTDTQYF. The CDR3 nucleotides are TGTGCCAGCAGCCAAGATGGGACTTCAGGGTTCCCCTTCACAGATACGCAGTATTTT.

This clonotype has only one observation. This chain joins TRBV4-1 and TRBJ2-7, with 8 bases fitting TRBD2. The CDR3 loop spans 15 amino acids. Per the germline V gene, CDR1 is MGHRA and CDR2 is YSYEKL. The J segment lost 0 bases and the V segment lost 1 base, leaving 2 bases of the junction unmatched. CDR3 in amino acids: CASSQASGSSYEQYF. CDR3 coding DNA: TGCGCCAGCAGCCAAGCCAGCGGGAGCTCCTACGAGCAGTACTTC.

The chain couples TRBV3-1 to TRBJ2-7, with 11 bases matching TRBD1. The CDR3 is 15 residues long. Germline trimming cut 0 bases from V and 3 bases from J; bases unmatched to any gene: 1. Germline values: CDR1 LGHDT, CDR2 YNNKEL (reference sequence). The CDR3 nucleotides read TGTGCCAGCAGCCAAGACGGGACAGGGGGCTACGAGCAGTACTTC. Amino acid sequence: CASSQDGTGGYEQYF.

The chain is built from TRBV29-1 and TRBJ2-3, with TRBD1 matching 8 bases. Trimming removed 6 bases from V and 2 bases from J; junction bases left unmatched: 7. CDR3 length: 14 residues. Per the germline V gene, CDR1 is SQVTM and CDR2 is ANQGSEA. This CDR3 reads CSVPSDRVTDTQYF. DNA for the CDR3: TGCAGCGTACCTTCGGACAGGGTCACAGATACGCAGTATTTT.

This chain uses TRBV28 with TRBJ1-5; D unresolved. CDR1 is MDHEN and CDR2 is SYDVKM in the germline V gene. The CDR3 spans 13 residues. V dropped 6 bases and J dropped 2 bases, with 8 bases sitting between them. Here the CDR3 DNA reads TGTGCCAGCAGACCCACAGGCAATCAGCCCCAGCATTTT. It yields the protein CASRPTGNQPQHF. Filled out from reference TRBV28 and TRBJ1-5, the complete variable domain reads DVKVTQSSRYLVKRTGEKVFLECVQDMDHENMFWYRQDPGLGLRLIYFSYDVKMKEKGDIPEGYSVSREKKERFSLILESASTNQTSMYLCASRPTGNQPQHFGDGTRLSIL.

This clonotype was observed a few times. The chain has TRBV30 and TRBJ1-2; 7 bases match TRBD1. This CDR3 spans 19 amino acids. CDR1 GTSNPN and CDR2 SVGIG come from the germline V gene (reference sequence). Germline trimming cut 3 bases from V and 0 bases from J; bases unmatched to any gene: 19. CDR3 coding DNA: TGTGCCTGGAGCGATATGACAGGGTTAACATCCGGTGCTAACTATGGCTACACCTTC. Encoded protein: CAWSDMTGLTSGANYGYTF.

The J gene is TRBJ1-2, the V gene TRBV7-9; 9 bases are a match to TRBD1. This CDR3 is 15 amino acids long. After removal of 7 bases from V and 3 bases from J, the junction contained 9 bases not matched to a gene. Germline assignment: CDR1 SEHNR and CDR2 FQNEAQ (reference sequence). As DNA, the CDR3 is TGTGCCAGCACCACAGGGGGCGCTGAGTACTATGGCTACACCTTC. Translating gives CASTTGGAEYYGYTF.

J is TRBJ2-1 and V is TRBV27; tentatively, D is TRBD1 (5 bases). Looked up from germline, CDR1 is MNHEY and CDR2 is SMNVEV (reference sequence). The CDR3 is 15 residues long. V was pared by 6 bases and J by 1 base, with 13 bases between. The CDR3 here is CASSILQGSYNEQFF. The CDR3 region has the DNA TGTGCCAGCAGCATATTGCAGGGATCCTACAATGAGCAGTTCTTC.

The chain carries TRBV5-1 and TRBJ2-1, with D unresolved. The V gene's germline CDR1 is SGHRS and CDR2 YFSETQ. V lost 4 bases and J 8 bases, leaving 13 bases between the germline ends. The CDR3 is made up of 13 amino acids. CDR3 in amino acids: CASSPVDLDEQFF. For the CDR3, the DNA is TGCGCCAGCAGCCCCGTCGATCTCGATGAGCAGTTCTTC.

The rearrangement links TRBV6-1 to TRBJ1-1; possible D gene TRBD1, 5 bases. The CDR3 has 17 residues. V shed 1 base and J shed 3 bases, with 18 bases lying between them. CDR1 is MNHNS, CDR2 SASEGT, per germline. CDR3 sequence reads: CASSEVWGSWGYTEAFF. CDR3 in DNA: TGTGCCAGCAGTGAAGTTTGGGGGAGTTGGGGATACACTGAAGCTTTCTTT.

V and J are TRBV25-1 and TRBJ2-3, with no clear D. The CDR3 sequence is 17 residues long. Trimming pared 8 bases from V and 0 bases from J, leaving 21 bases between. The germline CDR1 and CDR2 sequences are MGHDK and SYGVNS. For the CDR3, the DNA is TGTGCCAGCGGTTCTCTCCCTCAGGAAACTAGCACAGATACGCAGTATTTT. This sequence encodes CASGSLPQETSTDTQYF.

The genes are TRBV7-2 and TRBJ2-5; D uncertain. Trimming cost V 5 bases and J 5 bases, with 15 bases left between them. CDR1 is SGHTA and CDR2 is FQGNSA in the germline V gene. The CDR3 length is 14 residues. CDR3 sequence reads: CASSPPDPVETQYF. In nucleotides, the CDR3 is TGTGCCAGCAGCCCACCGGACCCAGTGGAGACCCAGTACTTC.

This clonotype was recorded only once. This CDR3 reads CASSMASSTDTQYF. The DNA of the CDR3 is TGTGCCAGCAGCATGGCGTCAAGCACAGATACGCAGTATTTT. The rearrangement links TRBV7-3 to TRBJ2-3; D unresolved. Germline V gives CDR1 SGHTA, CDR2 FQGTGA. V lost 5 bases and J 0 bases, leaving 9 bases between the germline ends. This CDR3 has 14 amino acids.

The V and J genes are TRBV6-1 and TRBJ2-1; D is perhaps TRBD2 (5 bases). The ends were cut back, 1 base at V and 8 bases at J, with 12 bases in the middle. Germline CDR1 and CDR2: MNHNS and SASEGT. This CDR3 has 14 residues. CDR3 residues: CASSEGLIWDEQFF. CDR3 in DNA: TGTGCCAGCAGTGAAGGACTAATCTGGGATGAGCAGTTCTTC.